Listed here are 13 T cell receptor beta chains from one sample, sequenced in a study of blood T cell repertoires in COVID-19. The table came from immunoSEQ multiplex PCR; TCRdb's copy has only in-frame clones and leaves some out. In the table there are 99,000 or so clones, roughly 76% of which are singletons. Sequenced input: peripheral blood. All receptors derive from a woman between 65 and 79 years old with acute or convalescent COVID-19.

The CDR3, as DNA: TGTGTCAGAAGCCAGAAACGAGACAGGAAATCGAACACTGAAGCTTTCTTT. Protein: CVRSQKRDRKSNTEAFF. This chain connects TRBV7-5 to TRBJ1-1; the DNA was not compared with TRBD1, the D call given in the table. TRBV7-5 has pseudogene status. The CDR3 has 17 amino acids.

CDR3 DNA: TGTGCCAGCAGCCCCGGACTTGTTACTGGAAACACCATATATTTT. Residues: CASSPGLVTGNTIYF. The chain carries TRBV28 and TRBJ1-3; D is unresolved. Trimming cost V 6 bases and J 2 bases, with 14 bases left between them. Germline V lookup: CDR1 MDHEN, CDR2 SYDVKM. This CDR3 is 15 amino acids long.

The chain joins TRBV12-5 to TRBJ1-1; 9 positions agree with TRBD1. Trimming at V came to 2 bases and at J to 6 bases, leaving 10 bases not matched to a gene. The CDR3 length is 16 residues. Germline loops: CDR1 LGHNT, CDR2 FRNRAP. CDR3 residues: CASGLLTGTGSSEAFF. The CDR3 bases are TGTGCTAGTGGTTTGCTAACCGGGACAGGGTCGTCTGAAGCTTTCTTT.

The CDR3 region is CASRSVNYGYTF. CDR3 coding DNA: TGTGCCAGCAGATCGGTTAACTATGGCTACACCTTC. This rearrangement joins TRBV6-5 to TRBJ1-2; D call uncertain. CDR3 length: 12 amino acids. Germline CDR1 reads MNHEY; CDR2 reads SVGAGI. Trimming removed 6 bases from V and 1 base from J, with 6 bases in between.

This chain links TRBV7-2 with TRBJ1-6; TRBD1 agrees at 7 bases. The CDR3 has 15 residues. The V and J ends lost 6 bases and 7 bases, in that order; junction bases with no gene match: 9. Germline V gene sequence: CDR1 SGHTA, CDR2 FQGNSA. The chain's CDR3 is CASRPAGTENSPLHF. CDR3 bases: TGTGCCAGCAGGCCCGCCGGGACAGAGAATTCACCCCTCCACTTT.

The V gene is TRBV7-2, the J gene TRBJ1-2, with D unclear. V was trimmed by 1 base and J by 4 bases, leaving 10 bases between them. The germline V gene has CDR1 SGHTA and CDR2 FQGNSA. This CDR3 region has 14 residues. The DNA of the CDR3 is TGTGCCAGCAGCTTAGGGGCAGCCTCCTATGGCTACACCTTC. Its translation: CASSLGAASYGYTF.

The CDR3 here is CASRNGQERGELFF. The CDR3 nucleotides are TGTGCCAGCAGAAACGGACAGGAACGCGGGGAGCTGTTTTTT. The genes are TRBV27 and TRBJ2-2; 7 bases line up with TRBD1. V lost 6 bases to trimming and J lost 7 bases; unmatched junction nucleotides: 8. Looked up from germline, CDR1 is MNHEY and CDR2 is SMNVEV (reference sequence). This CDR3 is built from 14 residues.

The chain employs TRBV28 and TRBJ2-4; 8 bases are shared with TRBD1. Losses at the gene ends were 4 bases for V and 0 bases for J; bases not matched to a gene: 11. The CDR3 consists of 18 residues. Germline assignment: CDR1 MDHEN and CDR2 SYDVKM. The CDR3 DNA follows: TGTGCCAGCAGTTCCCCGGGACAGGCGATCCTAGCCAAAAACATTCAGTACTTC. Its translation is CASSSPGQAILAKNIQYF.

V usage is TRBV30 and J usage is TRBJ1-2, with 8 bases matching TRBD1. Germline values: CDR1 GTSNPN, CDR2 SVGIG (reference sequence). The junction had 7 bases not matched to a gene; V was cut back by 4 bases and J by 3 bases. The length of the CDR3 is 14 residues. The CDR3 spells CAWTPDRGDYGYTF. CDR3 in DNA: TGTGCCTGGACCCCCGACAGGGGAGACTATGGCTACACCTTC.

The genes are TRBV7-2 and TRBJ1-2, with TRBD1 matching 8 bases. The germline CDR1 and CDR2 sequences are SGHTA and FQGNSA. V dropped 5 bases and J dropped 4; count of bases not matched to a gene: 6. The CDR3 contains 14 residues. The CDR3 sequence: CASSKDRDFYGYTF. The CDR3 nucleotides are TGTGCCAGCAGCAAGGACAGGGATTTCTATGGCTACACCTTC.

With regard to this clone: A junction boundary mismatches the germline segment, possibly from a read error. This rearrangement joins TRBV30 to TRBJ1-1; no reliable D call. Germline V gives CDR1 GTSNPN, CDR2 SVGIG (reference sequence). The length of the CDR3 is 13 residues. The CDR3 DNA follows: TGTGCCTGGAGTGTTAAGTTGAACTCTGAAGCTTTCTTT. Translated: CAWSVKLNSEAFF.

CDR3 loop: CASSVSGMRTENEKLFF. In nucleotides, the CDR3 is TGTGCCAGCAGCGTATCGGGAATGAGGACAGAAAATGAAAAACTGTTTTTT. The V call is TRBV7-8, the J call TRBJ1-4, with D possibly TRBD1 on 6 matching bases. Per germline, CDR1 SGHVS and CDR2 FQNEAQ. The V gene lost 5 bases and the J gene lost 5 bases, with 21 bases spanning the gap. The CDR3 sequence is 17 residues long.

Here the CDR3 reads CASSLEPRAANEKLFF. The CDR3 coding sequence is TGCGCCAGCAGCTTGGAGCCCAGGGCTGCTAATGAAAAACTGTTTTTT. The chain links TRBV5-1 to TRBJ1-4, with D possibly matching TRBD1 (5 bases). Germline loops: CDR1 SGHRS, CDR2 YFSETQ. This CDR3 contains 16 residues. V was pared by 0 bases and J by 3 bases, with 12 bases between.